Listed below are T cell receptor beta chains from one sample, sequenced in a study of blood T cell repertoires in COVID-19. The data were produced by immunoSEQ multiplex PCR, yet TCRdb's version contains in-frame clones alone and is incomplete. This table has hundreds of thousands of clones, roughly 83% appearing once. The sequenced sample consisted of peripheral blood. Receptors were obtained from a woman aged 45-65 years with acute or convalescent COVID-19. The CDR3 runs from the conserved cysteine through the conserved F or W. The order of the fields is clone size, D gene, J gene, V gene, CDR3 DNA, CDR3 protein. D genes are given only for firm matches. Rows may omit the clone size; those that give it use once, few, many or a size class.

once TRBD1 TRBJ2-6 TRBV15 TGTGCCACCAGCAGGGACAGGGGATCTGGGGCCAACGTCCTGACTTTC CATSRDRGSGANVLTF
. . TRBJ1-6 TRBV27 TGTGCCAGCAGTTTCTGGCCTAGCTCCTATAATTCACCCCTCCACTTT CASSFWPSSYNSPLHF
. TRBD1 TRBJ1-1 TRBV6-6 TGTGCCAGCAGTTTCGGACAGGGGAGCACTGAAGCTTTCTTT CASSFGQGSTEAFF
few TRBD1 TRBJ2-5 TRBV5-6 TGTGCCAGCAGCGGGCAGGGGGCGTACCAAGAGACCCAGTACTTC CASSGQGAYQETQYF
. . TRBJ1-1 TRBV18 TGTGCCAGCTCACCAAGTATGGGGGCGATCACTGAAGCTTTCTTT CASSPSMGAITEAFF
. . TRBJ2-2 TRBV28 TGTGCCAGCAGTTCGGGGAACACCGGGGAGCTGTTTTTT CASSSGNTGELFF
. . TRBJ1-6 TRBV6-5 TGTGCCAGCAAAAGGACAGAAGGCAATTCACCCCTCCACTTT CASKRTEGNSPLHF
. . TRBJ1-1 TRBV7-8 TGTGCCAGCAGCTCTTTCAATGGGGGGAAGGGGAGTGAAGCTTTCTTT CASSSFNGGKGSEAFF
. . TRBJ1-1 TRBV4-2 TGTGCCAGCAGCCCCAAGGACACGTTGAACACTGAAGCTTTCTTT CASSPKDTLNTEAFF
. . TRBJ1-4 TRBV5-5 TGTGCCAGCAGCTTAGGGGGTACTGGACAGTATAATGAAAAACTGTTTTTT CASSLGGTGQYNEKLFF
. . TRBJ1-5 TRBV4-2 TGTGCCACCCATTCGGGCAATCAGCCCCAGCATTTT CATHSGNQPQHF
once . TRBJ1-1 TRBV5-1 TGCGCCAGCAGCGCGGGGGTATGGAACACTGAAGCTTTCTTT CASSAGVWNTEAFF
. TRBD1 TRBJ1-5 TRBV6-2/TRBV6-3 TGTGCCAGCAGCGGACAGGGAGGAGATCAGCCCCAGCATTTT CASSGQGGDQPQHF
. . TRBJ2-2 TRBV19 TGTGCCAGTAGCAGGGGGGCCTCGAACACCGGGGAGCTGTTTTTT CASSRGASNTGELFF
. . TRBJ2-7 TRBV21-1 TGTGCCAGCGGAAACCCGGACTTATCCTACGAGCAGTACTTC CASGNPDLSYEQYF
few TRBD1 TRBJ1-5 TRBV18 TGTGCCAGCTCACCCGGACAGGGATCGAGTCAGCCCCAGCATTTT CASSPGQGSSQPQHF
. TRBD2 TRBJ2-1 TRBV2 TGTGCCAGCAGTGAAGGGCTAGCGGGAGACGAGCAGTTCTTC CASSEGLAGDEQFF
. . TRBJ1-2 TRBV5-1 TGCGCCAGCAGCTTGGATTGGGGAGCTAACTATGGCTACACCTTC CASSLDWGANYGYTF
. . TRBJ2-7 TRBV5-1 TGCGCCAGCAGCTTTACCAGCGTGTCCTACGAGCAGTACTTC CASSFTSVSYEQYF
. . TRBJ2-7 TRBV5-6 TGTGCCAGCAGCTTGGCGGGTGGAGTTCCCCCTACCTACGAGCAGTACTTC CASSLAGGVPPTYEQYF
once . TRBJ1-2 TRBV7-8 TGTGCCAGCAGCTTAGATGGCACCGGCTACACCTTC CASSLDGTGYTF
. TRBD1 TRBJ2-3 TRBV9 TGTGCCAGCAGCCCACCGGGACAGGGTCGTTTGCAGTATTTT CASSPPGQGRLQYF
few TRBD1 TRBJ1-5 TRBV2 TGTGCCAGCAGTCAGGACAGGGGCAATCAGCCCCAGCATTTT CASSQDRGNQPQHF
. . TRBJ2-5 TRBV27 TGTGCCAGCAGTTTCTCCTCCCCCCAAGAGACCCAGTACTTC CASSFSSPQETQYF
. TRBD1 TRBJ1-6 TRBV30 TGTGCCTGGAGTCTTCCGGGACAGCCTTCTTCACCCCTCCACTTT CAWSLPGQPSSPLHF
. . TRBJ1-2 TRBV7-2 TGTGCCAGCAGCCCCACAAAGGGAGGTGGCTACACCTTC CASSPTKGGGYTF
. . TRBJ1-1 TRBV5-1 TGCGCCAGCAGACTCGGGGGAACTACTGAAGCTTTCTTT CASRLGGTTEAFF
. . TRBJ1-6 TRBV4-1 TGCGCCAGCAGCCAAGGCAGGAGGGAGAATTCACCCCTCCACTTT CASSQGRRENSPLHF
. TRBD2 TRBJ2-2 TRBV3-1/TRBV3-2 TGTGCCAGCAGCTCGGGGGGCGGGGAGCTGTTTTTT CASSSGGGELFF
. . TRBJ1-3 TRBV7-9 TGTGCCAGCAGCTTAGCGCCAGTGCTCTCTGGAAACACCATATATTTT CASSLAPVLSGNTIYF
once . TRBJ2-2 TRBV12-3/TRBV12-4 TGTGCCAGCATTCGCGGCACCGGGGAGCTGTTTTTT CASIRGTGELFF
few TRBD2 TRBJ2-3 TRBV19 TGTGCCAGTAGTATGGGACTAGCGACAGATACGCAGTATTTT CASSMGLATDTQYF
. . TRBJ1-5 TRBV30 TGTGCCTGGAGTCTACAGGGCTCTCAGCCCCAGCATTTT CAWSLQGSQPQHF
. TRBD1 TRBJ2-5 TRBV11-2 TGTGCCAGCAGCCTCGACAGGGGTGGGGAGACCCAGTACTTC CASSLDRGGETQYF
. TRBD2 TRBJ2-5 TRBV5-4 TGTGCCAGCAGCTTTCGTGCGGGGGGTCAACAAGAGACCCAGTACTTC CASSFRAGGQQETQYF
few . TRBJ2-1 TRBV7-2 TGTGCCAGCAGCCCCGCTCTTTCGCGTACCTACAATGAGCAGTTCTTC CASSPALSRTYNEQFF
. . TRBJ1-4 TRBV9 TGTGCCAGCAGCGTAGGAGTAGGAGTATTCGAAAAACTGTTTTTT CASSVGVGVFEKLFF
. TRBD2 TRBJ2-5 TRBV28 TGTGCCAGCAGTTTGAGACTAGCCCGAGAGACCCAGTACTTC CASSLRLARETQYF
. TRBD1 TRBJ1-1 TRBV28 TGTGCCAGCAGTTTATTCCGTCTACGACAGGGAGCGAACACTGAAGCTTTCTTT CASSLFRLRQGANTEAFF
. . TRBJ1-3 TRBV7-8 TGTGCCAGCAGCCCGGAGATTATTGGAAACACCATATATTTT CASSPEIIGNTIYF
. . TRBJ2-5 TRBV28 TGTGCCAGCAGTTTCCCCTCAGGGTCCTGGGGCGAGACCCAGTACTTC CASSFPSGSWGETQYF
once TRBD1 TRBJ2-2 TRBV9 TGTGCCAGCAGCCAGGGACAGGCTCTCGGGGAGCTGTTTTTT CASSQGQALGELFF
once . TRBJ2-1 TRBV10-2 TGCGCCAGCAGTGTTAGGGGGACCAGGGTAGACAATGAGCAGTTCTTC CASSVRGTRVDNEQFF
. TRBD2 TRBJ2-7 TRBV29-1 TGCAGCGTTGACCTAGCGGGCTCCTACGAGCAGTACTTC CSVDLAGSYEQYF
. TRBD1 TRBJ1-5 TRBV28 TGTGCCAGCAGTTTATGGGACAGGGGGAATCAGCCCCAGCATTTT CASSLWDRGNQPQHF
. TRBD1 TRBJ1-2 TRBV3-1/TRBV3-2 TGTGCCAGCAGCCAAGGATGGGACAGGGTAAAGGGTGGCTACACCTTC CASSQGWDRVKGGYTF
. . TRBJ2-1 TRBV5-1 TGCGCCAGCAGCTTGGCCCCGGATGAGCAGTTCTTC CASSLAPDEQFF
. . TRBJ2-2 TRBV5-1 TGCGCCAGCAGCTTGGCCGGAGGGTCGGGAATTTACACCGGGGAGCTGTTTTTT CASSLAGGSGIYTGELFF
. . TRBJ1-2 TRBV4-2 TGTGCCAGCAGCCAAGTGGGAGGGGGAGATTATGGCTACACCTTC CASSQVGGGDYGYTF
. . TRBJ1-1 TRBV27 TGTGCCAGCAGTTCTTCAGGGAACACTGAAGCTTTCTTT CASSSSGNTEAFF
once TRBD2 TRBJ2-7 TRBV20-1 TGCAGTGCTAGTTTCGGAGCGGGAGGGGACGAGCAGTACTTC CSASFGAGGDEQYF
. . TRBJ2-2 TRBV5-4 TGTGCCAGCAGCGGGGGAGGGGGATATAACACCGGGGAGCTGTTTTTT CASSGGGGYNTGELFF
few . TRBJ1-3 TRBV28 TGTGCCAGCAGTTTATCTCTAGGGAGCTCTGGAAACACCATATATTTT CASSLSLGSSGNTIYF
. . TRBJ1-3 TRBV28 TGTGCCAGCAGTTTCCAGGGAGGGTCTGGAAACACCATATATTTT CASSFQGGSGNTIYF
. . TRBJ1-3 TRBV5-1 TGCGCCAGCAGCGGAGGGGTGGCTGGAAACACCATATATTTT CASSGGVAGNTIYF
few TRBD1 TRBJ1-1 TRBV28 TGTGCCAGCAGTTTTCCCCGACAGGGGACTACCTACGCTGAAGCTTTCTTT CASSFPRQGTTYAEAFF
. . TRBJ2-2 TRBV28 TGTGCCAGCAGTCCCCCCACCGGGGGAGATTCCGGGGAGCTGTTTTTT CASSPPTGGDSGELFF